This TCR beta chain was captured by sequencing in a study of T cell responses to AZD1222 COVID-19 vaccine. Study results and limitations: Recipients of two AZD1222 doses showed rising Spike-specific TCR breadth and depth. The study sampled repertoires only after the peak T cell response. Regions 160-218 and 743-854 held dominance among vaccine-associated CD4 TCRs, which spanned spike. Donors skewed white British and female; clonal diversity was possibly underestimated.

As for this clone: The antigen is not known.

Generated by immunoSEQ multiplex PCR, the TCRdb table keeps only in-frame clones and is missing some. The sample holds roughly 120,000 clones; around nine tenths are singletons and the top ten take 1.5% to 2%. The CDR3 has 14 amino acids. CDR1 and CDR2 from the germline V gene are MDHEN and SYDVKM. V gave up 2 bases and J gave up 6 bases, with 8 bases separating them. This TCR came from an adult who received the AZD1222 COVID-19 vaccine. The sequenced sample was peripheral blood, obtained 28 days after the second AZD1222 dose. This chain joins TRBV28 and TRBJ1-6; the D gene is possibly TRBD1 (5 bases). The CDR3 protein is CASSLAGFNSPLHF. CDR3 bases: TGTGCCAGCAGTTTAGCAGGGTTTAATTCACCCCTCCACTTT.